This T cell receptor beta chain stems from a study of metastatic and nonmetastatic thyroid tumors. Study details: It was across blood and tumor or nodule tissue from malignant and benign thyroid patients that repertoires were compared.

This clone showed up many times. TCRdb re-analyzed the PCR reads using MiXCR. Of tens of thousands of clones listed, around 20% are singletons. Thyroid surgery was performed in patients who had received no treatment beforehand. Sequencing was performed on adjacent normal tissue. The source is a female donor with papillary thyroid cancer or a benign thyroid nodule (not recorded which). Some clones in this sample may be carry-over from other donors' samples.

CDR3 region: CASSQGTAGYTF. In DNA form, the CDR3 reads TGTGCCAGCAGCCAGGGGACAGCGGGCTACACCTTC. The chain links TRBV3-1 to TRBJ1-2, with 7 bases matching TRBD1. Germline CDR1 and CDR2: LGHDT and YNNKEL (reference sequence). This CDR3 is 12 amino acids long. The trim removed 3 bases at V and 8 bases at J, leaving 3 bases unmatched.